This TCR beta chain derives from a study of PD-1 blockade in classical Hodgkin lymphoma. Study-wide findings and caveats: Complete responders matched newly diagnosed patients in baseline diversity. Only CD4+ TCR diversity, not CD8+, had risen significantly by C4D1.

This clone showed up just a few times. The antigen is undetermined. Relapse after autologous stem cell transplantation occurred in every patient, and brentuximab vedotin exposure varied. The CDR3 is 15 residues long. The germline V gene encodes CDR1 SGHDN and CDR2 FVKESK. V was pared by 3 bases and J by 0 bases, with 9 bases between. Some clones are missing from TCRdb's copy, which holds only in-frame ones; the method was immunoSEQ multiplex PCR. The sample holds 20,000 to 30,000 clones, approximately 70% seen once. V is TRBV14 and J is TRBJ1-3; D not certain. This sample comprised peripheral blood mononuclear cells (PBMCs), obtained at baseline. The TCR comes from a human donor with classical Hodgkin lymphoma. CDR3 region: CASSHRGLSGNTIYF. The CDR3 DNA is TGTGCCAGCAGCCACCGAGGACTCTCTGGAAACACCATATATTTT.